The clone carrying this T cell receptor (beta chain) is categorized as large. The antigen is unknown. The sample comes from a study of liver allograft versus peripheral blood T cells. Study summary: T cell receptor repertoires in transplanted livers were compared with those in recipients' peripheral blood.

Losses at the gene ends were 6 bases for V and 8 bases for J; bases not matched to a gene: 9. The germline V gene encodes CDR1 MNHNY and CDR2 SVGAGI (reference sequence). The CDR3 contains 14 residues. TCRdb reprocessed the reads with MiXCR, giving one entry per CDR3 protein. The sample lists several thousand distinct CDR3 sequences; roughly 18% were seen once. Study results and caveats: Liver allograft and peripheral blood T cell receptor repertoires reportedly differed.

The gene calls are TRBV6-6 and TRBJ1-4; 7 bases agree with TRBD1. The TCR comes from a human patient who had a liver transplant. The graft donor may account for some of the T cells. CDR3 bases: TGTGCCAGCAGCTCAGGGGGAGCAGAGGAAAAACTGTTTTTT. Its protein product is CASSSGGAEEKLFF.